These 24 T cell receptor beta chains originate from one sample sequenced in a study of regulatory T cells in long-lasting Graves disease. HTBI primers from iRepertoire and Arm-PCR of CDR3 regions yielded the TCR beta libraries. TCRdb analysed the multiplex PCR reads with MiXCR anew, one entry per CDR3 protein. The profile covers 650,000 to 850,000 distinct CDR3 sequences, with about 30% appearing a single time and about two fifths taken by the ten largest. Time point indicated: persistent/refractory GD, antithyroid drugs over 5 years with positive TRAb. The TCR library was made from RNA that had been extracted from PBMCs in TRIzol. This specimen was peripheral blood mononuclear cells (PBMCs), taken when the disease was refractory, from a patient treated with antithyroid drugs. Receptors were obtained from a female donor with Graves disease.

J is TRBJ2-5 and V is TRBV11-2; the match to TRBD1 covers 8 bases. Germline-derived CDR1 and CDR2 are SGHAT and FQNNGV. This CDR3 spans 15 amino acids. Trimming took 5 bases from V and 5 from J; bases not matched to a gene: 10. CDR3 DNA: TGTGCCAGCAGCACCCGTGCAGGGGGCCGGGAGACCCAGTACTTC. It yields the protein CASSTRAGGRETQYF.

This clonotype was seen repeatedly, ten times or more. The rearrangement uses TRBV6-1 and TRBJ1-5, with D tentatively TRBD1 (5 bases). This CDR3 has 12 residues. With 6 bases removed from V and 5 bases from J, the gap between germline ends came to 8 bases. Germline V gene sequence: CDR1 MNHNS, CDR2 SASEGT. CDR3: CASRTADQPQHF. CDR3 nucleotide sequence: TGTGCCAGCAGGACAGCAGATCAGCCCCAGCATTTT.

In nucleotides, the CDR3 is TGCAGTGCTAGAGATGGGCCCGCGGGTAATTCACCCCTCCACTTT. The encoded protein is CSARDGPAGNSPLHF. The chain is built from TRBV20-1 and TRBJ1-6, with unresolved D. The germline gives CDR1 DFQATT, CDR2 SNEGSKA (reference sequence). The CDR3 sequence is 15 residues long. V lost 0 bases, J lost 6 bases, and 12 bases lay in between.

The chain joins TRBV19 to TRBJ2-5; tentative D call: TRBD1 (6 bases). CDR1 and CDR2 from the germline V gene are LNHDA and SQIVND (reference sequence). The CDR3 totals 14 residues. Trimming removed 4 bases from V and 3 bases from J, with 12 bases in between. This chain's CDR3 is CASSTGQLKETQYF. CDR3 nucleotide sequence: TGTGCCAGTAGTACAGGACAGCTCAAAGAGACCCAGTACTTC.

This sequence joins TRBV20-1 and TRBJ2-7; TRBD1 aligns across 7 bases. Germline loops: CDR1 DFQATT, CDR2 SNEGSKA (reference sequence). The junction had 11 bases not matched to a gene; V was cut back by 0 bases and J by 3 bases. The CDR3 has 16 residues. CDR3 DNA sequence: TGCAGTGCTAGAGAGGTTGGGGGACAGACATTCTACGAGCAGTACTTC. This translates into CSAREVGGQTFYEQYF.

This chain uses TRBV11-2 with TRBJ1-6; D unresolved. The CDR3 covers 13 residues. Between the trimmed V and J ends, which lost 2 bases and 10 bases, there was a span of 9 bases. Germline assignment: CDR1 SGHAT and CDR2 FQNNGV. In nucleotides, the CDR3 is TGTGCCAGCAGCTTAATCGATCGATCACCCCTCCACTTT. This gives the protein CASSLIDRSPLHF.

The V gene is TRBV6-1, the J gene TRBJ1-6; TRBD1 might be the D (6 bases). The V end was cut by 5 bases, the J end by 9 bases, with 14 bases between. This CDR3 contains 14 residues. The germline CDR1 and CDR2 sequences are MNHNS and SASEGT. The CDR3 sequence: CASSPQGQRSPLHF. The CDR3 nucleotides are TGTGCCAGCAGTCCACAGGGCCAGCGTTCACCCCTCCACTTT.

J is TRBJ1-1 and V is TRBV11-2; perhaps TRBD1 as D (5 bases). Per germline, CDR1 SGHAT and CDR2 FQNNGV. This CDR3 is 17 amino acids long. The V gene lost 5 bases and the J gene lost 1 base, with 20 bases spanning the gap. CDR3 sequence reads: CASSPRGADPWNTEAFF. Written as DNA, the CDR3 is TGTGCCAGCAGCCCCCGAGGGGCCGACCCATGGAACACTGAAGCTTTCTTT. The whole variable domain, remainder taken from reference TRBV11-2 and TRBJ1-1, is EAGVAQSPRYKIIEKRQSVAFWCNPISGHATLYWYQQILGQGPKLLIQFQNNGVVDDSQLPKDRFSAERLKGVDSTLKIQPAKLEDSAVYLCASSPRGADPWNTEAFFGQGTRLTVV.

This sequence joins TRBV9 and TRBJ1-3, with TRBD1 identical over 8 bases. The germline CDR1 and CDR2 sequences are SGDLS and YYNGEE. This CDR3 contains 15 residues. V lost 3 bases, J lost 4 bases, and 6 bases stayed unmatched. The CDR3: CASSESGGVGNTIYF. Here the CDR3 DNA reads TGTGCCAGCAGCGAGTCAGGGGGCGTCGGAAACACCATATATTTT.

The CDR3 protein is CSSRDRGNTGELFF. The CDR3 nucleotides are TGCAGCTCCCGGGACAGGGGGAACACCGGGGAGCTGTTTTTT. The rearrangement joins TRBV29-1 to TRBJ2-2, with TRBD1 matching 10 bases. The germline V gene encodes CDR1 SQVTM and CDR2 ANQGSEA. Germline trimming cut 8 bases from V and 1 base from J; bases unmatched to any gene: 4. The length of the CDR3 is 14 residues.

In its sample, this clonotype was seen a few times. V usage is TRBV20-1 and J usage is TRBJ2-7; D not certain. V was shortened by 6 bases and J by 1 base, with 25 bases between the two germline ends. Germline V CDR1 and CDR2: DFQATT, SNEGSKA (reference sequence). There are 17 residues in the CDR3. CDR3 in DNA: TGCAGTGCCAGGCCGGGTTTGGGCGCGAGGATGTCCTACGAGCAGTACTTC. It specifies CSARPGLGARMSYEQYF.

This clonotype was detected ten times or more. The chain uses TRBV2 and TRBJ2-7; D may be TRBD1 (6 bases). This CDR3 is 14 amino acids long. V gave up 3 bases and J gave up 2 bases, with 11 bases separating them. In germline, CDR1 is SNHLY, CDR2 FYNNEI. The CDR3 DNA sequence: TGTGCCAGCAGTGACAAACAGGGCACCTACGAGCAGTACTTC. This sequence encodes CASSDKQGTYEQYF.

This clonotype appeared a few times. The chain combines TRBV12-3 or TRBV12-4 with TRBJ1-2; 8 nucleotides line up with TRBD1. The CDR3 is 16 amino acids. Trimming cost V 6 bases and J 0 bases; bases outside gene matches: 9. CDR3 amino acids: CASSKTDRGANYGYTF. The CDR3 nucleotides read TGTGCCAGCAGCAAGACTGACAGGGGAGCTAACTATGGCTACACCTTC.

The chain employs TRBV3-1 and TRBJ1-6; D not certain. Germline V CDR1 and CDR2: LGHDT, YNNKEL (reference sequence). V gave up 4 bases and J gave up 4 bases, with 11 bases separating them. The CDR3 consists of 15 residues. CDR3 loop: CASSPRGWYNSPLHF. The CDR3 DNA sequence: TGTGCCAGCAGCCCCAGAGGGTGGTATAATTCACCCCTCCACTTT.

This clonotype was recorded a few times. The chain joins TRBV6-1 to TRBJ1-2; D is ambiguous. V was pared by 1 base and J by 4 bases, with 13 bases between. The CDR3 spans 15 residues. Looked up from germline, CDR1 is MNHNS and CDR2 is SASEGT. The CDR3 coding sequence is TGTGCCAGCAGTGAAGGGCAGCTTCTGGCCTATGGCTACACCTTC. Amino acids: CASSEGQLLAYGYTF.

This clonotype was seen more than once but under ten times. The V and J genes are TRBV29-1 and TRBJ2-5, with TRBD1 as a possible D gene (6 bases). The CDR3 runs to 15 residues. Trimming cost V 6 bases and J 3 bases, with 20 bases left between them. Looked up from germline, CDR1 is SQVTM and CDR2 is ANQGSEA. Here the CDR3 reads CSVDYTGTQKETQYF. The CDR3 coding sequence is TGCAGCGTCGACTATACCGGGACACAAAAAGAGACCCAGTACTTC.

This clonotype has a single count. The chain joins TRBV19 to TRBJ2-7; TRBD2 aligns across 9 bases. There are 17 residues in the CDR3. In germline, CDR1 is LNHDA, CDR2 SQIVND (reference sequence). Unmatched junction bases numbered 9, after V lost 3 bases and J lost 0 bases. The CDR3 sequence is CASSMTASGTSSYEQYF. DNA of the CDR3: TGTGCCAGTAGTATGACGGCTAGCGGGACAAGCTCCTACGAGCAGTACTTC.

This clonotype has only a few counts. V and J are TRBV2 and TRBJ1-5, with D unclear. The CDR3 consists of 14 residues. V lost 6 bases to trimming and J lost 9 bases, with 18 bases between them. CDR1 and CDR2 from the germline V gene are SNHLY and FYNNEI. The CDR3 reads CASRLSGSILPQHF. CDR3 nucleotides: TGTGCCAGCAGGTTGTCGGGCAGCATTCTGCCCCAGCATTTT.

V usage is TRBV11-2 and J usage is TRBJ1-5, with 7 bases fitting TRBD1. Germline loops: CDR1 SGHAT, CDR2 FQNNGV. The trim removed 5 bases at V and 3 bases at J, leaving 7 bases unmatched. The CDR3 has 15 amino acids. This CDR3 reads CASSRSGQANQPQHF. Here the CDR3 DNA reads TGTGCCAGCAGCCGATCTGGACAGGCCAATCAGCCCCAGCATTTT. Combining the CDR3 with reference TRBV11-2 and TRBJ1-5 gives the whole variable domain EAGVAQSPRYKIIEKRQSVAFWCNPISGHATLYWYQQILGQGPKLLIQFQNNGVVDDSQLPKDRFSAERLKGVDSTLKIQPAKLEDSAVYLCASSRSGQANQPQHFGDGTRLSIL.

The rearrangement uses TRBV29-1 and TRBJ2-3; D not certain. This CDR3 has 11 residues. The germline V gene has CDR1 SQVTM and CDR2 ANQGSEA. Deletions cut 3 bases from V and 5 bases from J, with 6 bases between. In DNA, the CDR3 is TGCAGCGTTGATTGGGGAGATACGCAGTATTTT. It yields the protein CSVDWGDTQYF.

This clonotype was recorded a few times. The rearrangement uses TRBV19 and TRBJ1-2, with D hard to call. CDR3 length: 16 amino acids. The germline gives CDR1 LNHDA, CDR2 SQIVND (reference sequence). Trimming pared 1 base from V and 3 bases from J, leaving 15 bases between. The DNA of the CDR3 is TGTGCCAGTAGTATAGGACTCCAGCGAGTGGACTATGGCTACACCTTC. This translates into CASSIGLQRVDYGYTF.

The chain is built from TRBV15 and TRBJ1-4; TRBD1 matches 7 bases. Germline trimming cut 4 bases from V and 1 base from J; bases unmatched to any gene: 3. The CDR3 contains 15 residues. Germline CDR1 LNHNV, CDR2 YYDKDF (reference sequence). This CDR3 reads CATSTRDRTNEKLFF. CDR3 nucleotide sequence: TGTGCCACCAGCACGAGGGACAGAACTAATGAAAAACTGTTTTTT.

A remark on this clonotype: At one of its ends the junction is not consistent with the germline gene, which may arise from a read error. The CDR3 region has the DNA TGTGCCACCAGTGATAACGGACAGGGTTACGAGCAGTACTTC. Protein sequence: CATSDNGQGYEQYF. V gene TRBV27 combines with J gene TRBJ2-7; 8 bases agree with TRBD1. Germline V gives CDR1 MNHEY, CDR2 SMNVEV (reference sequence). The CDR3 has 14 residues.

In this sample, this clonotype turned up a few times. The rearrangement joins TRBV11-2 to TRBJ2-5, with a tentative D call TRBD1 (7 bases). The V end lost 4 bases, the J end lost 0 bases, and 9 bases lay between the germline ends. This CDR3 contains 14 residues. Per the germline V gene, CDR1 is SGHAT and CDR2 is FQNNGV. The CDR3 here is CASSSGGYQETQYF. In DNA form, the CDR3 reads TGTGCCAGCAGCTCAGGGGGGTACCAAGAGACCCAGTACTTC.